The entry below gives a single T cell receptor beta chain sequence along with its context. Seattle-derived patients entered the study during active infection and were followed longitudinally. Original handling: Reference gene primer amplification yielded estimated nucleated cell counts. Only in-frame clones appear in the TCRdb table, and some are missing; sequencing was by immunoSEQ multiplex PCR. That table furnishes V, J and clone size, whereas the DNA furnished D and trimming. The profile shows roughly 380,000 clones, about 88% of them singletons. This entry belongs to a study of blood T cell repertoires in COVID-19. Study information: PBMCs, B-cell-depleted T cells, or T cells were the source of the cDNA or gDNA that made up the material.

Germline V gives CDR1 SGHAT, CDR2 FQNNGV. The CDR3 extends over 14 amino acids. Trimming left V 1 base short and J 2 bases short, with 8 bases between. This receptor was obtained from a middle-aged woman with COVID-19, enrolled during active disease. The chain is built from TRBV11-2 and TRBJ1-2, with D possibly matching TRBD1 (5 bases). Sequencing was performed on peripheral blood. This CDR3 is CASSLGGSNYGYTF. CDR3 nucleotides: TGTGCCAGCAGCTTAGGGGGCAGCAACTATGGCTACACCTTC. The full variable domain, in which reference TRBV11-2 and TRBJ1-2 provide the parts outside the CDR3, is EAGVAQSPRYKIIEKRQSVAFWCNPISGHATLYWYQQILGQGPKLLIQFQNNGVVDDSQLPKDRFSAERLKGVDSTLKIQPAKLEDSAVYLCASSLGGSNYGYTFGSGTRLTVV.